The 30 T cell receptor beta chains below come from one sample, sequenced in a study of metastatic and nonmetastatic thyroid tumors. MiXCR reprocessed the PCR reads for TCRdb. The table lists some 52,000 clones, roughly a sixth of them singletons, with around 3% in the top ten. Prior to thyroid surgery, none of the patients had received any treatment. Sequencing input: blood. The source of these receptors is a female donor with papillary thyroid cancer or a benign thyroid nodule (not recorded which). Some clones in this sample may be carry-over from other donors' samples.

Details on this clone: A much larger clone is a single base away; this may be a read error. The same CDR3 arises from other DNA sequences in this sample as well. The chain combines TRBV18 with TRBJ2-3; 8 nucleotides line up with TRBD2. Germline V lookup: CDR1 KGHSH, CDR2 LQKENI. This CDR3 spans 19 amino acids. The V and J ends lost 3 bases and 0 bases, in that order; junction bases with no gene match: 14. The DNA for the CDR3 is TGTGCCAGCTCACCGCTTGGAAGCGGGAGTGGGATTAGCACAGATACGCAGTATTTT. It translates to CASSPLGSGSGISTDTQYF.

There are many counts of this clone. The CDR3 protein is CASSTRDRGYYQPQHF. CDR3 coding DNA: TGTGCCAGTAGTACCCGGGACAGGGGATACTATCAGCCCCAGCATTTT. This chain connects TRBV19 to TRBJ1-5, with 10 positions matching TRBD1. Per germline, CDR1 LNHDA and CDR2 SQIVND (reference sequence). The J segment lost 5 bases and the V segment lost 4 bases, leaving 8 bases of the junction unmatched. The length of the CDR3 is 16 residues.

A few counts support this clone. A much larger clone differs by one base, so this may be a read error. J is TRBJ2-1 and V is TRBV18, with D perhaps matching TRBD2 (6 bases). The germline V gene encodes CDR1 KGHSH and CDR2 LQKENI. Trimming removed 8 bases from V and 9 bases from J, with 20 bases in between. CDR3 length: 14 residues. The CDR3 DNA follows: TGTGCCAGCCCTCACGGAAGGAGGAGGGTTGAGCAGTTCTTC. Residues: CASPHGRRRVEQFF.

A remark on this clone: A much larger clone lies one base from this, so it may be a read error. V gene TRBV14 combines with J gene TRBJ2-1; D ambiguous. The CDR3 is 12 amino acids. In germline, CDR1 is SGHDN, CDR2 FVKESK. V was cut by 7 bases and J by 15 bases, with 19 bases left in between. The CDR3 is CASIRAQVVRFF. In nucleotides, the CDR3 is TGTGCCAGCATCCGGGCTCAGGTGGTAAGGTTCTTC.

In its sample, this clone was seen many times. This chain links TRBV2 with TRBJ2-2, with 8 bases lining up with TRBD1. Germline-derived CDR1 and CDR2 are SNHLY and FYNNEI. The CDR3 runs to 15 residues. Unmatched junction bases numbered 3, after V lost 6 bases and J lost 0 bases. CDR3 sequence: CASRQGDTNTGELFF. The CDR3 bases are TGTGCCAGCAGACAGGGGGATACGAACACCGGGGAGCTGTTTTTT.

As for this clone: A much more abundant neighbour one base away suggests this may be a read error. The identical CDR3 is also encoded by other nucleotide sequences in the sample. The chain uses TRBV24-1 and TRBJ1-5; D unresolved. V lost 3 bases, J lost 6 bases, and 8 bases lay in between. The germline V gene encodes CDR1 KGHDR and CDR2 SFDVKD. The CDR3 totals 13 residues. This CDR3 reads CATSDTPGQPQHF. CDR3 DNA: TGTGCCACCAGTGATACCCCGGGTCAGCCCCAGCATTTT.

The sample holds many counts of this clone. CDR3 sequence: CASSELAGENYEQYF. CDR3 sequence (DNA): TGTGCCAGCAGTGAACTAGCGGGAGAAAACTACGAGCAGTACTTC. This chain links TRBV6-4 with TRBJ2-7; 11 nucleotides agree with TRBD2. The CDR3 has 15 amino acids. The germline CDR1 and CDR2 sequences are MRHNA and SNTAGT. Unmatched junction bases numbered 4, after V lost 3 bases and J lost 3 bases.

About this clone: This sequence may be a read error, since a much larger clone differs from it by one base. This chain joins TRBV18 and TRBJ2-3; 8 bases map to TRBD1. Germline V lookup: CDR1 KGHSH, CDR2 LQKENI. This CDR3 comprises 17 residues. The CDR3 nucleotides read TGTGCCAGCTCACTCCAGGGGGCCAAAACTAGCACAGGTACGCAGTATTTT. The encoded protein is CASSLQGAKTSTGTQYF.

About this clone itself: One junction end disagrees with the germline gene, perhaps due to a read error. The chain joins TRBV27 to TRBJ1-2; no clear D gene. This CDR3 region has 18 residues. In germline, CDR1 is MNHEY, CDR2 SMNVEV (reference sequence). The CDR3 nucleotides read TGTGCCAGCAGTCTATCGGTCCTGGGTTCAGCCTCGAACCGTGGCTACACCTTC. Its translation is CASSLSVLGSASNRGYTF.

This clone appeared many times. This rearrangement joins TRBV5-1 to TRBJ2-1, with 10 bases that match TRBD2. This CDR3 spans 17 amino acids. V dropped 1 base and J dropped 6; count of bases not matched to a gene: 10. The germline gives CDR1 SGHRS, CDR2 YFSETQ. The CDR3 here is CASSLSSGSRLFNEQFF. The CDR3 region has the DNA TGCGCCAGCAGCTTGTCTAGCGGGAGCAGGCTGTTCAATGAGCAGTTCTTC.

The J gene is TRBJ2-7, the V gene TRBV7-6; D is possibly TRBD1 or TRBD2 (5 bases each). The CDR3 is 15 residues long. CDR1 and CDR2 (germline): SGHVS, FNYEAQ. With 7 bases removed from V and 4 bases from J, the gap between germline ends came to 20 bases. CDR3: CASIPGVGDDYEQYF. The CDR3 DNA follows: TGTGCCAGCATCCCTGGTGTAGGGGACGATTACGAGCAGTACTTC.

This clone has just a few counts. The CDR3 spells CASSIGIAGEDQFF. The CDR3 DNA follows: TGTGCCAGTAGTATAGGAATAGCGGGAGAAGACCAGTTCTTC. The chain combines TRBV19 with TRBJ2-1, with 9 nucleotides matching TRBD2. Trimming cost V 1 base and J 13 bases; bases outside gene matches: 8. Germline V gene lookup returns CDR1 LNHDA and CDR2 SQIVND (reference sequence). The CDR3 sequence is 14 residues long. The whole variable domain, remainder taken from reference TRBV19 and TRBJ2-1, is DGGITQSPKYLFRKEGQNVTLSCEQNLNHDAMYWYRQDPGQGLRLIYYSQIVNDFQKGDIAEGYSVSREKKESFPLTVTSAQKNPTAFYLCASSIGIAGEDQFFGPGTRLTVL.

This clone was counted many times. The chain is built from TRBV24-1 and TRBJ2-3; D not certain. The ends were cut back, 5 bases at V and 2 bases at J, with 10 bases in the middle. Germline assignment: CDR1 KGHDR and CDR2 SFDVKD. The length of the CDR3 is 14 residues. CDR3 region: CATSGARDTDTQYF. The CDR3 DNA reads TGTGCCACCAGTGGGGCTAGAGACACAGATACGCAGTATTTT.

Turning to this clone: An end of the junction does not agree with germline; a read error may underlie this. The gene calls are TRBV6-5 and TRBJ2-5; tentatively, D is TRBD1 (5 bases). Germline V CDR1 and CDR2: MNHEY, SVGAGI. This CDR3 contains 17 residues. Written as DNA, the CDR3 is TGTGCCAGCAGTTTACGTACACATTCAGGGTACGGAGAGACACAGTACTTC. Its translation: CASSLRTHSGYGETQYF.

This clone was counted at least ten times. The V and J genes are TRBV7-3 and TRBJ2-3; possibly TRBD1 for D (6 bases). In germline, CDR1 is SGHTA, CDR2 FQGTGA. V was pared by 5 bases and J by 4 bases, with 16 bases between. This CDR3 is built from 15 residues. CDR3 nucleotides: TGTGCCAGCAGCGCACCCCCCCCAGGGGCAGATACGCAGTATTTT. This encodes CASSAPPPGADTQYF.

This clone was picked up many times. V gene TRBV12-3 or TRBV12-4 combines with J gene TRBJ1-1, with unresolved D. The CDR3 consists of 14 residues. V was clipped by 3 bases and J by 1 base, with 9 bases between them. CDR3 amino acids: CASSFGPANTEAFF. The CDR3 DNA reads TGTGCCAGCAGTTTCGGGCCCGCGAACACTGAAGCTTTCTTT.

This clone was counted many times. J is TRBJ2-7 and V is TRBV30; D is perhaps TRBD1 (5 bases). The germline V gene encodes CDR1 GTSNPN and CDR2 SVGIG (reference sequence). The ends were cut back, 4 bases at V and 0 bases at J, with 13 bases in the middle. This CDR3 is built from 14 residues. CDR3 amino acids: CAWTQDPSSYEQYF. The CDR3 bases are TGTGCCTGGACACAGGATCCAAGCTCCTACGAGCAGTACTTC.

This clone was counted ten times or more. The V and J genes are TRBV20-1 and TRBJ2-4; TRBD1 might be the D (5 bases). Germline V lookup: CDR1 DFQATT, CDR2 SNEGSKA (reference sequence). Trimming stripped 5 bases from V and 10 bases from J, with 15 bases between. The CDR3 runs 12 residues. DNA of the CDR3: TGCAGTGCTTACCCGGGCCAGGGTATTCAGTACTTC. It specifies CSAYPGQGIQYF.

Ten or more counts support this clone. V and J are TRBV27 and TRBJ1-4, with a weak D call TRBD1 (5 bases). The V gene lost 5 bases and the J gene lost 0 bases, with 13 bases spanning the gap. This CDR3 has 16 residues. Germline V lookup: CDR1 MNHEY, CDR2 SMNVEV (reference sequence). The CDR3 sequence is CASSESYRTTNEKLFF. The CDR3 DNA reads TGTGCCAGCAGTGAATCTTACAGGACAACTAATGAAAAACTGTTTTTT.

The rearrangement uses TRBV7-9 and TRBJ1-6, with unresolved D. Germline V lookup: CDR1 SEHNR, CDR2 FQNEAQ (reference sequence). Between the trimmed V and J ends, which lost 3 bases and 7 bases, there was a span of 4 bases. The CDR3 covers 12 residues. CDR3 nucleotides: TGTGCCAGCAGCTTGGGGAATTCACCCCTCCACTTT. Translation gives CASSLGNSPLHF. The variable domain in full, with the rest retrieved from reference TRBV7-9 and TRBJ1-6, is DTGVSQNPRHKITKRGQNVTFRCDPISEHNRLYWYRQTLGQGPEFLTYFQNEAQLEKSRLLSDRFSAERPKGSFSTLEIQRTEQGDSAMYLCASSLGNSPLHFGNGTRLTVT.

This clone has at least ten counts. The CDR3 is CASSYPQTENNEKLFF. CDR3 in DNA: TGTGCCAGCAGTTACCCCCAGACGGAGAATAATGAAAAACTGTTTTTT. The rearrangement links TRBV6-6 to TRBJ1-4; unclear D gene. The CDR3 length is 16 residues. Trimming left V 2 bases short and J 4 bases short, with 14 bases between. Germline V gives CDR1 MNHNY, CDR2 SVGAGI (reference sequence).

This clone was recorded many times. The sample has other DNA sequences that encode this CDR3 too. This chain joins TRBV27 and TRBJ1-6; D is unresolved. Germline V gene data show CDR1 as MNHEY and CDR2 as SMNVEV (reference sequence). This CDR3 has 12 residues. V was cut by 6 bases and J by 7 bases, with 7 bases left in between. The CDR3 loop reads CASRTANSPLHF. The CDR3 DNA reads as TGTGCCAGCAGGACTGCCAATTCACCCCTCCACTTT.

This clone showed up many times. The chain links TRBV29-1 to TRBJ2-3; 16 nucleotides agree with TRBD2. Trimming cost V 6 bases and J 2 bases; bases outside gene matches: 14. Germline CDR1 SQVTM, CDR2 ANQGSEA. This CDR3 is 19 amino acids long. The CDR3 region is CSVETGLAGGPGSTDTQYF. The CDR3 region has the DNA TGCAGCGTCGAAACGGGACTAGCGGGAGGGCCCGGTTCCACAGATACGCAGTATTTT.

For this clone: A much larger clone differs from this one at a single base, so this may be a read error. The chain joins TRBV10-3 to TRBJ2-4, with 7 bases that match TRBD2. The V gene end was trimmed by 6 bases and the J gene end by 3 bases; junction bases not matched to a gene: 14. Germline values: CDR1 ENHRY, CDR2 SYGVKD. The CDR3 is 17 residues long. The CDR3 nucleotides are TGTGCCATCAGGGGAAGGAGGGCGGGGGTAGGCAAAAACATTCAGTACTTC. The encoded protein is CAIRGRRAGVGKNIQYF.

The sample holds many counts of this clone. Other DNA sequences in this sample translate to the same CDR3. This chain uses TRBV6-1 with TRBJ1-2; D not certain. Trimming stripped 6 bases from V and 8 bases from J, with 22 bases between. CDR1 and CDR2 (germline): MNHNS, SASEGT. The CDR3 has 15 residues. The CDR3 loop is CASRSPGRKRDGYTF. In DNA form, the CDR3 reads TGTGCCAGCAGATCCCCCGGACGAAAAAGAGACGGCTACACCTTC.

The chain carries TRBV11-2 and TRBJ2-1; D not certain. Trimming shortened V by 10 bases and J by 1 base, and 20 bases separated the two germline ends. The CDR3 has 16 amino acids. Per germline, CDR1 SGHAT and CDR2 FQNNGV. The CDR3 sequence: CAISSSGRVSYNEQFF. CDR3 DNA sequence: TGTGCCATTAGCTCCTCCGGAAGAGTTTCCTACAATGAGCAGTTCTTC.

This clone came up many times. This chain links TRBV19 with TRBJ1-4; 9 bases align to TRBD1. The trim removed 8 bases at V and 5 bases at J, leaving 3 bases unmatched. The CDR3 length is 13 residues. In germline, CDR1 is LNHDA, CDR2 SQIVND (reference sequence). DNA for the CDR3: TGTGCCAGTGGCGGGACAGGGAATGAAAAACTGTTTTTT. Encoded protein: CASGGTGNEKLFF.

The table lists this clone with a few counts. This chain connects TRBV6-1 to TRBJ1-6; D possibly corresponds to TRBD1 (6 bases). Germline V gives CDR1 MNHNS, CDR2 SASEGT. The CDR3 totals 16 residues. The chain's CDR3 is CDRSSPKQGFNSPLHF. The CDR3 DNA reads TGTGACAGAAGCTCACCTAAACAGGGATTCAATTCACCCCTCCACTTT.

This clone was detected many times. The rearrangement joins TRBV18 to TRBJ2-1, with D hard to call. V was clipped by 0 bases and J by 4 bases, with 4 bases between them. The CDR3 contains 13 residues. Germline-derived CDR1 and CDR2 are KGHSH and LQKENI. CDR3 protein: CASSPPTYNEQFF. The DNA for the CDR3 is TGTGCCAGCTCACCACCGACTTACAATGAGCAGTTCTTC.

At least ten counts were recorded for this clone. The V and J genes are TRBV27 and TRBJ2-1; no clear D. Looked up from germline, CDR1 is MNHEY and CDR2 is SMNVEV (reference sequence). The CDR3 sequence is 14 residues long. The V end lost 4 bases, the J end lost 12 bases, and 19 bases lay between the germline ends. For the CDR3, the DNA is TGTGCCAGCAGTTCCCCCCCCTTTAAGTATCCGCAGTTCTTC. Amino acid sequence: CASSSPPFKYPQFF.